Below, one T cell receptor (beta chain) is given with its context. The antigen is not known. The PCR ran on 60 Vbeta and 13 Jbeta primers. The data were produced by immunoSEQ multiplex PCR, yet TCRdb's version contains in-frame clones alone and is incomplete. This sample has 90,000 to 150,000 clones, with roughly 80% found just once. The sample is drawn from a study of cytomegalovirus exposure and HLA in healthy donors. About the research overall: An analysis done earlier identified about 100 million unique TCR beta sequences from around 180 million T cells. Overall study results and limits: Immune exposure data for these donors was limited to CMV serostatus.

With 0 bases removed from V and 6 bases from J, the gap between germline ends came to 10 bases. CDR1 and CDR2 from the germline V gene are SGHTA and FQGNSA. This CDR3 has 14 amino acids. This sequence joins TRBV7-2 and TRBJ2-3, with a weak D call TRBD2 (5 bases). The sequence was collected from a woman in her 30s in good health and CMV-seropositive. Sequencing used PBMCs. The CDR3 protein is CASSLASGSDTQYF. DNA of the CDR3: TGTGCCAGCAGCTTAGCGTCGGGGTCGGATACGCAGTATTTT.